The 31 T cell receptor beta chains in this list originate from one sample, sequenced in a study of cytomegalovirus exposure and HLA in healthy donors. The primer mix had 60 Vbeta and 13 Jbeta primers. Assay used: immunoSEQ multiplex PCR; TCRdb lists only in-frame clones, some missing. The top ten hold about 2.6% of the sample, which has some 140,000 clones, roughly 74% seen once. Input material: PBMCs. The receptors originated from a young man in good health and CMV-seronegative.

The CDR3 is CASSLGRGQFNNEQFF. The CDR3 region has the DNA TGTGCCAGCAGCTTAGGGCGGGGTCAGTTCAACAATGAGCAGTTCTTC. The J gene is TRBJ2-1, the V gene TRBV11-2; possible D gene TRBD2, 6 bases. Per the germline V gene, CDR1 is SGHAT and CDR2 is FQNNGV. CDR3 length: 16 amino acids. V lost 1 base, J lost 5 bases, and 15 bases lay in between.

The V and J genes are TRBV5-5 and TRBJ1-3, with D tentatively TRBD1 (5 bases). The CDR3 sequence is 15 residues long. Germline V CDR1 and CDR2: SGHKS, YYEKEE (reference sequence). V was trimmed by 4 bases and J by 0 bases, leaving 11 bases between them. CDR3 sequence: CASSADSNSGNTIYF. CDR3 in DNA: TGTGCCAGCAGCGCCGACAGTAACTCTGGAAACACCATATATTTT.

The genes are TRBV6-1 and TRBJ2-7; possible D gene TRBD1, 6 bases. This CDR3 contains 18 residues. Looked up from germline, CDR1 is MNHNS and CDR2 is SASEGT. V lost 4 bases and J 2 bases, leaving 24 bases between the germline ends. In DNA form, the CDR3 reads TGTGCCAGCAGTGCTACACGGACCTCTAGGGGGATAACCTACGAGCAGTACTTC. Encoded protein: CASSATRTSRGITYEQYF.

V gene TRBV5-4 combines with J gene TRBJ2-2; tentative D call: TRBD2 (5 bases). The CDR3 covers 15 residues. Per germline, CDR1 SGHNT and CDR2 YYREEE (reference sequence). V was shortened by 6 bases and J by 7 bases, with 19 bases between the two germline ends. In DNA form, the CDR3 reads TGTGCCAGCACGGCCCCCCTCCGCGAGGGCGGGGAGCTGTTTTTT. Translating it yields CASTAPLREGGELFF.

The chain uses TRBV25-1 and TRBJ2-7; 7 bases are a match to TRBD1. The CDR3 sequence is 13 residues long. The germline gives CDR1 MGHDK, CDR2 SYGVNS. The J segment lost 3 bases and the V segment lost 4 bases, leaving 3 bases of the junction unmatched. DNA for the CDR3: TGTGCCAGCAGTGTAGGGGGCCGCTACGAGCAGTACTTC. It translates to CASSVGGRYEQYF.

The genes are TRBV6-5 and TRBJ1-1, with 9 bases aligning to TRBD1. The CDR3 loop spans 15 amino acids. The ends lost 7 bases at V and 4 bases at J; junction bases unmatched: 10. Germline lookup yields CDR1 MNHEY and CDR2 SVGAGI. In DNA form, the CDR3 reads TGTGCCAGCATGAAAACGGACAGGGGAGGCACTGAAGCTTTCTTT. Translated: CASMKTDRGGTEAFF.

The chain combines TRBV5-6 with TRBJ2-7, with a tentative D call TRBD1 (7 bases). CDR3 length: 15 residues. V shed 4 bases and J shed 9 bases, with 23 bases lying between them. Germline V gene lookup returns CDR1 SGHDT and CDR2 YYEEEE. The CDR3 region has the DNA TGTGCCAGCAGCCGGCGGGGACAGTCTAGGTCTCGGCAGTACTTC. Its translation is CASSRRGQSRSRQYF.

The rearrangement links TRBV6-5 to TRBJ2-5; a possible D gene is TRBD1 (6 bases). V was cut by 0 bases and J by 4 bases, with 12 bases left in between. From germline, CDR1 is MNHEY and CDR2 SVGAGI. This CDR3 has 15 amino acids. As DNA, the CDR3 is TGTGCCAGCAGTTACTCCAGGGGCAGGGGAGAGACCCAGTACTTC. This sequence encodes CASSYSRGRGETQYF.

The chain links TRBV7-3 to TRBJ1-2; 9 bases are a match to TRBD1. This CDR3 is built from 15 residues. V shed 5 bases, J shed 4 bases, and the junction held 8 bases outside the gene matches. In germline, CDR1 is SGHTA, CDR2 FQGTGA. CDR3 DNA sequence: TGTGCCAGCAGCACCTCCGGGACAGGGACCTATGGCTACACCTTC. Translation gives CASSTSGTGTYGYTF.

This sequence joins TRBV10-3 and TRBJ2-5, with a tentative D call TRBD2 (6 bases). The CDR3 has 15 amino acids. V lost 0 bases, J lost 5 bases, and 13 bases lay in between. Germline CDR1 ENHRY, CDR2 SYGVKD. In DNA, the CDR3 is TGTGCCATCAGTGAGTCGGGGGGTTATGCGGAGACCCAGTACTTC. Amino acids: CAISESGGYAETQYF.

This clone was counted a few times. CDR3 in amino acids: CASSPGTGAEQYV. In DNA, the CDR3 is TGTGCCAGCAGCCCCGGGACAGGGGCCGAGCAGTACGTC. The chain combines TRBV11-3 with TRBJ2-7; 10 nucleotides align to TRBD1. J lost 6 bases, V lost 5 bases, and 4 bases had no gene match. The V gene's germline CDR1 is SGHNT and CDR2 YENEEA. This CDR3 is built from 13 residues.

The chain's CDR3 is CASSLGWTGVTEAFF. The CDR3 nucleotides read TGTGCCAGCAGCTTGGGTTGGACAGGGGTAACTGAAGCTTTCTTT. The chain combines TRBV5-4 with TRBJ1-1, with TRBD1 identical over 9 bases. Trimming removed 0 bases from V and 5 bases from J; junction bases left unmatched: 5. From germline, CDR1 is SGHNT and CDR2 YYREEE (reference sequence). The CDR3 length is 15 residues.

This clone was picked up one time. The chain links TRBV11-2 to TRBJ1-1; 10 bases line up with TRBD1. Trimming at V came to 5 bases and at J to 4 bases, leaving 10 bases not matched to a gene. The germline V gene encodes CDR1 SGHAT and CDR2 FQNNGV. The CDR3 has 16 residues. CDR3 amino acids: CASSPFGTGVITEAFF. CDR3 coding DNA: TGTGCCAGCAGCCCCTTTGGGACAGGGGTGATCACTGAAGCTTTCTTT.

This chain links TRBV9 with TRBJ1-1, with no clear D. The germline V gene has CDR1 SGDLS and CDR2 YYNGEE. The CDR3 is 14 amino acids. The V and J ends lost 0 bases and 0 bases respectively, with 6 bases between them. The CDR3 sequence: CASSVGPMNTEAFF. The DNA for the CDR3 is TGTGCCAGCAGCGTAGGGCCGATGAACACTGAAGCTTTCTTT.

The genes are TRBV5-4 and TRBJ2-3; D may be TRBD1 (5 bases). Trimming stripped 4 bases from V and 2 bases from J, with 20 bases between. The CDR3 is 17 residues long. Per germline, CDR1 SGHNT and CDR2 YYREEE (reference sequence). In nucleotides, the CDR3 is TGTGCCAGCAGCCAAAGGACGTGGGGCCCACTCACAGATACGCAGTATTTT. Translating gives CASSQRTWGPLTDTQYF.

The V call is TRBV6-5, the J call TRBJ2-2; D is undetermined. The CDR3 spans 14 residues. Trimming cost V 5 bases and J 0 bases, with 7 bases left between them. Germline V CDR1 and CDR2: MNHEY, SVGAGI. In nucleotides, the CDR3 is TGTGCCAGCAGTCACTACACGAACACCGGGGAGCTGTTTTTT. Translated: CASSHYTNTGELFF.

The J gene is TRBJ2-2, the V gene TRBV7-8, with D tentatively TRBD2 (5 bases). This CDR3 has 16 residues. CDR1 and CDR2 (germline): SGHVS, FQNEAQ. Trimming stripped 0 bases from V and 4 bases from J, with 12 bases between. CDR3 nucleotides: TGTGCCAGCAGCTTAGCCACTAGGGCGGGCACCGGGGAGCTGTTTTTT. It is translated as CASSLATRAGTGELFF.

CDR3 in DNA: TGTGCCAGCAGCCAGGACTGGAGCTCCTACAATGAGCAGTTCTTC. It is translated as CASSQDWSSYNEQFF. The rearrangement uses TRBV7-2 and TRBJ2-1; D possibly corresponds to TRBD2 (5 bases). The V and J ends lost 5 bases and 0 bases respectively, with 11 bases between them. CDR3 length equals 15 residues. Germline V gene data show CDR1 as SGHTA and CDR2 as FQGNSA.

This rearrangement joins TRBV30 to TRBJ2-3; D not certain. Germline V gene sequence: CDR1 GTSNPN, CDR2 SVGIG (reference sequence). V was shortened by 7 bases and J by 1 base, with 6 bases between the two germline ends. The CDR3 runs to 11 residues. The CDR3 loop reads CASTGTDTQYF. The CDR3 nucleotides read TGTGCCTCGACTGGCACAGATACGCAGTATTTT.

The chain couples TRBV4-3 to TRBJ2-1; tentative D call: TRBD2 (6 bases). Germline CDR1 is LGHNA and CDR2 is YSLEER. The CDR3 has 16 residues. V lost 0 bases and J lost 6, with 15 bases in between. CDR3 loop: CASSQDGPRGLNEQFF. Here the CDR3 DNA reads TGCGCCAGCAGCCAAGATGGCCCCCGGGGACTCAATGAGCAGTTCTTC.

The V gene is TRBV2, the J gene TRBJ2-1; 14 bases fit TRBD2. The germline gives CDR1 SNHLY, CDR2 FYNNEI. The CDR3 is 17 amino acids. With 6 bases clipped from V and 0 bases from J, the junction kept 4 bases outside the gene matches. In DNA, the CDR3 is TGTGCCAGCAGGGGGACTAGCGGGGGATACTCCTACAATGAGCAGTTCTTC. Its translation is CASRGTSGGYSYNEQFF.

This chain uses TRBV2 with TRBJ1-1; D ambiguous. V shed 8 bases and J shed 1 base, with 5 bases lying between them. CDR3 size: 11 residues. Germline CDR1 reads SNHLY; CDR2 reads FYNNEI. The CDR3 loop is CASRGNTEAFF. DNA of the CDR3: TGTGCCAGCCGGGGGAACACTGAAGCTTTCTTT. Full variable domain (remainder filled in from reference TRBV2 and TRBJ1-1): EPEVTQTPSHQVTQMGQEVILRCVPISNHLYFYWYRQILGQKVEFLVSFYNNEISEKSEIFDDQFSVERPDGSNFTLKIRSTKLEDSAMYFCASRGNTEAFFGQGTRLTVV.

The chain is built from TRBV7-9 and TRBJ2-1; TRBD1 matches at 11 bases. With 7 bases clipped from V and 6 bases from J, the junction kept 11 bases outside the gene matches. The germline V gene encodes CDR1 SEHNR and CDR2 FQNEAQ (reference sequence). The CDR3 loop spans 16 amino acids. As DNA, the CDR3 is TGTGCCAGCACCCTCGGGGACAGGGGGTCTGGCAATGAGCAGTTCTTC. Residues: CASTLGDRGSGNEQFF.

The V gene is TRBV19, the J gene TRBJ1-5; D may be TRBD1 (5 bases). V lost 8 bases to trimming and J lost 5 bases, with 13 bases between them. This CDR3 has 13 residues. Germline CDR1 is LNHDA and CDR2 is SQIVND (reference sequence). In nucleotides, the CDR3 is TGTGCCAGTTCCCCCGGGGGGTATCAGCCCCAGCATTTT. It specifies CASSPGGYQPQHF.

This chain links TRBV6-5 with TRBJ1-2, with D possibly matching TRBD1 (6 bases). The CDR3 length is 14 residues. CDR1 is MNHEY, CDR2 SVGAGI, per germline. Between the trimmed V and J ends, which lost 6 bases and 7 bases, there was a span of 18 bases. DNA of the CDR3: TGTGCCAGCAGAGGGGGGGAGCCTGGATCTGGCTACACCTTC. Residues: CASRGGEPGSGYTF.

CDR3 sequence (DNA): TGTGCCAGCAGCCCGGGACAGGGCACAGATACGCAGTATTTT. Residues: CASSPGQGTDTQYF. The chain combines TRBV9 with TRBJ2-3; TRBD1 agrees at 8 bases. The germline gives CDR1 SGDLS, CDR2 YYNGEE. CDR3 length: 14 amino acids. V trimming: 4 bases; J trimming: 1 base; junction bases outside the gene matches: 2.

As to this clone: A junction boundary mismatches the germline segment, possibly from a read error. V and J are TRBV2 and TRBJ2-7; the D call may be TRBD1 or TRBD2 (5 bases each). CDR3 size: 15 residues. Germline V gene sequence: CDR1 SNHLY, CDR2 FYNNEI. DNA for the CDR3: TGTGCCGGCAGTGAGGGGCAGGGTTTATCCTACGAGCAGTACTTC. Translated, it gives CAGSEGQGLSYEQYF.

The chain couples TRBV6-1 to TRBJ1-2; 7 nucleotides agree with TRBD1. V shed 4 bases and J 5 bases; nucleotides not matched to a gene: 4. Germline V gene sequence: CDR1 MNHNS, CDR2 SASEGT. The CDR3 loop spans 13 amino acids. CDR3 sequence reads: CASSAQGDYGYTF. For the CDR3, the DNA is TGTGCCAGCAGTGCCCAGGGGGATTATGGCTACACCTTC.

CDR3 residues: CASSRLAGGPSETQYF. The CDR3 DNA follows: TGTGCCAGCAGCCGACTAGCGGGGGGGCCTTCGGAGACCCAGTACTTC. This chain connects TRBV2 to TRBJ2-5, with 14 bases lining up with TRBD2. Germline trimming cut 6 bases from V and 5 bases from J; bases unmatched to any gene: 8. The CDR3 is made up of 16 amino acids. The germline V gene encodes CDR1 SNHLY and CDR2 FYNNEI.

The gene calls are TRBV7-8 and TRBJ1-2; 11 bases match TRBD1. Losses at the gene ends were 4 bases for V and 7 bases for J; bases not matched to a gene: 5. There are 14 residues in the CDR3. Per germline, CDR1 SGHVS and CDR2 FQNEAQ. CDR3 in DNA: TGTGCCAGCAGCTGGGACAGGGGGAAGAGTGGCTACACCTTC. This encodes CASSWDRGKSGYTF. Together with reference TRBV7-8 and TRBJ1-2, the CDR3 gives the full variable domain: GAGVSQSPRYKVAKRGQDVALRCDPISGHVSLFWYQQALGQGPEFLTYFQNEAQLDKSGLPSDRFFAERPEGSVSTLKIQRTQQEDSAVYLCASSWDRGKSGYTFGSGTRLTVV.

This sequence joins TRBV6-1 and TRBJ1-5; D gene uncertain. V was cut by 1 base and J by 4 bases, with 11 bases left in between. The CDR3 loop spans 15 amino acids. Germline-derived CDR1 and CDR2 are MNHNS and SASEGT. The CDR3, as DNA: TGTGCCAGCAGTGAAGGTGGAGGGTATAATCAGCCCCAGCATTTT. It yields the protein CASSEGGGYNQPQHF.